Following are 11 T cell receptor beta chains from one sample sequenced in a study of shared clonotypes between healthy human individuals. Sequencing was performed with immunoSEQ multiplex PCR; in TCRdb, only in-frame clones are kept and a portion is missing. This sample has about 1 million clones, with approximately 76% found just once. Sequencing used memory CD4+ T cells sorted from blood. Documented subset: CD45RA-negative fraction. All receptors derive from a man aged 18 to 30 in good health.

The gene calls are TRBV25-1 and TRBJ2-1, with 7 bases matching TRBD2. Germline V gene sequence: CDR1 MGHDK, CDR2 SYGVNS. The J segment lost 1 base and the V segment lost 7 bases, leaving 10 bases of the junction unmatched. The CDR3 spans 16 residues. The DNA of the CDR3 is TGTGCCAGCACCCCGACTAGCCCGGATTCCTACAATGAGCAGTTCTTC. Its translation: CASTPTSPDSYNEQFF.

The genes are TRBV10-3 and TRBJ1-6; TRBD1 is a possible D gene (5 bases). Between the trimmed V and J ends, which lost 10 bases and 5 bases, there was a span of 15 bases. The germline gives CDR1 ENHRY, CDR2 SYGVKD. The CDR3 spans 14 residues. CDR3 coding DNA: TGTGCCACTCTTGCTGGGACGGATAATTCACCCCTCCACTTT. Translating it yields CATLAGTDNSPLHF.

V gene TRBV11-2 combines with J gene TRBJ1-1; the match to TRBD1 covers 9 bases. The ends lost 6 bases at V and 0 bases at J; junction bases unmatched: 2. Germline CDR1 is SGHAT and CDR2 is FQNNGV. This CDR3 comprises 14 residues. The CDR3 DNA reads TGTGCCAGCAGGGACAGGGGAATGAACACTGAAGCTTTCTTT. Translated: CASRDRGMNTEAFF.

The chain is built from TRBV7-2 and TRBJ2-1; D unclear. This CDR3 contains 14 residues. V lost 4 bases and J 0 bases, leaving 7 bases between the germline ends. The germline gives CDR1 SGHTA, CDR2 FQGNSA. The CDR3 loop is CASSSDSSYNEQFF. The CDR3 region has the DNA TGTGCCAGCAGCTCCGACTCCTCCTACAATGAGCAGTTCTTC.

A single count supports this clone. J is TRBJ1-1 and V is TRBV11-2; TRBD1 agrees at 7 bases. CDR3 size: 14 residues. Germline lookup yields CDR1 SGHAT and CDR2 FQNNGV. V lost 4 bases, J lost 1 base, and 3 bases stayed unmatched. The CDR3 sequence: CASSSQGSNTEAFF. Here the CDR3 DNA reads TGTGCCAGCAGCTCACAGGGGTCGAACACTGAAGCTTTCTTT.

The CDR3 DNA reads as TGCGCCACGAGACAGGCCAGGAACACTGAAGCTTTCTTT. It encodes CATRQARNTEAFF. This chain links TRBV10-1 with TRBJ1-1; tentatively, D is TRBD1 (6 bases). V gave up 10 bases and J gave up 1 base, with 13 bases separating them. The germline V gene encodes CDR1 WNHNN and CDR2 SYGVQD (reference sequence). The length of the CDR3 is 13 residues.

The V and J genes are TRBV9 and TRBJ2-3; weak D call: TRBD1 (5 bases). Per germline, CDR1 SGDLS and CDR2 YYNGEE. The CDR3 is 14 amino acids. V gave up 3 bases and J gave up 3 bases, with 11 bases separating them. The CDR3 DNA follows: TGTGCCAGCAGCGGGGGCTTGGAGACAGATACGCAGTATTTT. Its translation: CASSGGLETDTQYF.

The chain combines TRBV28 with TRBJ1-5, with D possibly TRBD1 on 6 matching bases. The V gene lost 6 bases and the J gene lost 5 bases, with 11 bases spanning the gap. The CDR3 contains 13 residues. The germline V gene encodes CDR1 MDHEN and CDR2 SYDVKM. CDR3: CASRGAGYQPQHF. The CDR3 DNA reads TGTGCCAGCAGGGGGGCTGGCTATCAGCCCCAGCATTTT.

This clone was detected only a few times. This chain uses TRBV5-4 with TRBJ1-4, with D uncertain. CDR1 is SGHNT and CDR2 is YYREEE in the germline V gene (reference sequence). The germline V and J ends were trimmed by 0 bases and 8 bases, with 11 bases remaining between them. The CDR3 extends over 14 amino acids. The CDR3 is CASSLEGVNEKLFF. The CDR3 nucleotides read TGTGCCAGCAGCTTGGAGGGTGTCAACGAAAAACTGTTTTTT. The full variable domain, completed using reference TRBV5-4 and TRBJ1-4, is ETGVTQSPTHLIKTRGQQVTLRCSSQSGHNTVSWYQQALGQGPQFIFQYYREEENGRGNFPPRFSGLQFPNYSSELNVNALELDDSALYLCASSLEGVNEKLFFGSGTQLSVL.

The V gene is TRBV5-1, the J gene TRBJ2-6, with D perhaps assigned TRBD1 or TRBD2 (5 bases each). Germline lookup yields CDR1 SGHRS and CDR2 YFSETQ. The CDR3 extends over 14 amino acids. V lost 4 bases to trimming and J lost 0 bases, with 5 bases between them. CDR3 DNA sequence: TGCGCCAGCAGCGGGACCTCTGGGGCCAACGTCCTGACTTTC. It encodes CASSGTSGANVLTF.

The chain uses TRBV7-2 and TRBJ2-3; 11 bases fit TRBD2. The CDR3 contains 15 residues. Germline trimming cut 3 bases from V and 5 bases from J; bases unmatched to any gene: 4. The germline CDR1 and CDR2 sequences are SGHTA and FQGNSA. The CDR3 DNA reads as TGTGCCAGCAGCTTTAGCGGGGGGGCGGTAGATACGCAGTATTTT. Its translation is CASSFSGGAVDTQYF.